This note documents a single T cell receptor (beta chain) sequence. The data stem from a study of follicular helper T cells after annual influenza vaccination. The germline V gene has CDR1 SGDLS and CDR2 YYNGEE. The CDR3 is 14 residues long. Trimming took off 2 bases at V and 6 bases at J, with 11 bases between the two ends. Stated time point: 2015-2016 season, 7 days after influenza vaccination. The protocol was immunoSEQ multiplex PCR, while the TCRdb copy is restricted to in-frame clones and leaves out a portion. The sample records thousands of clones, roughly 84% being singletons. Here the sequenced sample was CXCR5+ CD38- circulating T follicular helper cells from blood, taken 7 days after influenza vaccination. The subset is: circulating Tfh, non-naive CD4+CXCR5+PD-1+ (ICOS+CD38+ or ICOS-CD38-). This sequence joins TRBV9 and TRBJ1-4; the D gene is possibly TRBD1 (5 bases). The receptor comes from an adult who received the influenza vaccine. CDR3 region: CASSVSTGDEKLFF. CDR3 nucleotides: TGTGCCAGCAGCGTTAGTACGGGGGATGAAAAACTGTTTTTT.